This T cell receptor beta chain was obtained from a study of blood T cells in healthy people across ages. Every donor provided 7.5 to 10 milliliters of peripheral blood. Germline V gene lookup returns CDR1 ENHRY and CDR2 SYGVKD. The CDR3 loop spans 13 amino acids. Trimming removed 5 bases from V and 1 base from J; junction bases left unmatched: 0. A J-beta primer mix and a sample-barcoded 5' primer were used in a second PCR of roughly 7 to 12 cycles. All samples gave at least 2.5 million CDR3-containing paired-end reads. Each CDR3 protein gets one entry after TCRdb re-called the 5' RACE reads with MiXCR. The data contain about 1.7 million distinct CDR3 sequences, 28% of them singletons.

Material: blood. The source of this sequence is a woman aged 25 to 39 in good health. The J gene is TRBJ2-5, the V gene TRBV10-3; 8 bases align to TRBD2. The CDR3 loop is CAISRGGQETQYF. The CDR3 coding sequence is TGTGCCATCAGTCGGGGGGGCCAAGAGACCCAGTACTTC.